Listed below are T cell receptor beta chains from one sample, sequenced in a study of blood T cells in healthy people across ages. TCRdb used MiXCR to reprocess the 5' RACE reads, holding one entry per CDR3 protein. Of approximately 880,000 distinct CDR3 sequences detected, around 48% appear once; the ten largest clones hold around 15%. Sequencing input: blood. All receptors derive from a young man in good health. CDR3s include the opening cysteine and the closing phenylalanine or tryptophan. A D gene is named only where the DNA matches it firmly. Only some rows state a clone size, as once, few, many or a class for expanded clones.

v_gene: TRBV6-1; abundance: .; j_gene: TRBJ2-1; d_gene: TRBD2; CDR3aa: CASSETTSGGYEQFF; CDR3nt: TGTGCCAGCAGTGAAACGACTAGCGGGGGATATGAGCAGTTCTTC
v_gene: TRBV25-1; abundance: .; j_gene: TRBJ2-7; d_gene: .; CDR3aa: CASSDWGGESSYGQYF; CDR3nt: TGTGCCAGCAGTGACTGGGGCGGGGAGAGCTCCTACGGGCAGTACTTC
v_gene: TRBV10-3; abundance: many; j_gene: TRBJ2-7; d_gene: .; CDR3aa: CAIGATLYEQYF; CDR3nt: TGTGCCATCGGCGCGACCCTCTACGAGCAGTACTTC
v_gene: TRBV9; abundance: .; j_gene: TRBJ1-3; d_gene: .; CDR3aa: CASSVDSRSSGNTIYF; CDR3nt: TGTGCCAGCAGCGTAGACAGCCGGAGCTCTGGAAACACCATATATTTT
v_gene: TRBV5-6; abundance: .; j_gene: TRBJ2-3; d_gene: .; CDR3aa: CASGGLGTSTDTQYF; CDR3nt: TGTGCCAGCGGAGGCCTCGGTACTAGCACAGATACGCAGTATTTT
v_gene: TRBV20-1; abundance: .; j_gene: TRBJ2-5; d_gene: TRBD2; CDR3aa: CSARDLKTSGYQEAQYF; CDR3nt: TGCAGTGCTAGAGATCTCAAGACTAGCGGCTACCAAGAGGCCCAGTACTTC
v_gene: TRBV11-2; abundance: .; j_gene: TRBJ2-3; d_gene: .; CDR3aa: CASSVEWGMDTQYF; CDR3nt: TGTGCCAGCAGCGTAGAATGGGGAATGGATACGCAGTATTTT
v_gene: TRBV11-2; abundance: .; j_gene: TRBJ2-7; d_gene: TRBD2; CDR3aa: CASSLDRLAGGRSSYNEQYF; CDR3nt: TGTGCCAGCAGCTTAGATCGGCTAGCGGGGGGGAGGAGCTCCTACAATGAGCAGTACTTC
v_gene: TRBV20-1; abundance: .; j_gene: TRBJ1-2; d_gene: TRBD1; CDR3aa: CSARNMTGQGFVDGYTF; CDR3nt: TGCAGTGCTAGAAATATGACTGGACAGGGGTTTGTTGATGGCTACACCTTC
v_gene: TRBV11-1; abundance: .; j_gene: TRBJ2-1; d_gene: TRBD1; CDR3aa: CASQTGEEYNEQFF; CDR3nt: TGTGCCAGCCAGACAGGGGAGGAATACAATGAGCAGTTCTTC
v_gene: TRBV29-1; abundance: .; j_gene: TRBJ2-1; d_gene: TRBD1; CDR3aa: CSVEGSDSTGEEVNEQFF; CDR3nt: TGCAGCGTTGAAGGCTCCGATTCGACAGGGGAGGAAGTAAATGAGCAGTTCTTC
v_gene: TRBV12-3/TRBV12-4; abundance: .; j_gene: TRBJ2-5; d_gene: TRBD2; CDR3aa: CASRSSGVQQETQYF; CDR3nt: TGTGCCAGCAGATCTAGCGGGGTTCAACAAGAGACCCAGTACTTC
v_gene: TRBV20-1; abundance: few; j_gene: TRBJ2-7; d_gene: TRBD1; CDR3aa: CSARDPTGVEDEQYF; CDR3nt: TGCAGTGCTAGAGACCCGACAGGGGTAGAGGACGAGCAGTACTTC
v_gene: TRBV6-1; abundance: .; j_gene: TRBJ1-6; d_gene: TRBD1; CDR3aa: CASSGDRGLAYNSPLHF; CDR3nt: TGTGCCAGCAGTGGGGACAGGGGGCTGGCCTATAATTCACCCCTCCACTTT
v_gene: TRBV28; abundance: .; j_gene: TRBJ2-7; d_gene: .; CDR3aa: CASSFSQGGYEQYF; CDR3nt: TGTGCCAGCAGTTTTTCACAGGGCGGCTACGAGCAGTACTTC
v_gene: TRBV7-9; abundance: few; j_gene: TRBJ1-4; d_gene: .; CDR3aa: CASSLAAVEKLFF; CDR3nt: TGTGCCAGCAGCTTAGCGGCCGTTGAAAAACTGTTTTTT
v_gene: TRBV4-1; abundance: .; j_gene: TRBJ2-2; d_gene: .; CDR3aa: CASIQPSDSGELFF; CDR3nt: TGCGCCAGCATCCAGCCCAGCGATTCCGGGGAGCTGTTTTTT
v_gene: TRBV3-1; abundance: .; j_gene: TRBJ1-1; d_gene: .; CDR3aa: CASSRDTVTEAFF; CDR3nt: TGTGCCAGCAGCCGCGACACCGTCACTGAAGCTTTCTTT
v_gene: TRBV28; abundance: once; j_gene: TRBJ2-3; d_gene: TRBD2; CDR3aa: CAIREGTDTQYF; CDR3nt: TGTGCCATCCGGGAGGGCACAGATACGCAGTATTTT
v_gene: TRBV5-5; abundance: few; j_gene: TRBJ2-3; d_gene: .; CDR3aa: CASITGGATDTQYF; CDR3nt: TGTGCCAGCATCACTGGGGGTGCTACAGATACGCAGTATTTT
v_gene: TRBV7-2; abundance: .; j_gene: TRBJ2-7; d_gene: TRBD2; CDR3aa: CASSRSSGGGIEQYF; CDR3nt: TGTGCCAGCAGCCGATCTAGCGGGGGGGGAATCGAGCAGTACTTC
v_gene: TRBV5-1; abundance: .; j_gene: TRBJ2-7; d_gene: TRBD1; CDR3aa: CASSRRQGSQEAQYF; CDR3nt: TGCGCCAGCAGCAGGCGACAGGGGTCACAAGAGGCCCAGTACTTC
v_gene: TRBV5-1; abundance: few; j_gene: TRBJ2-7; d_gene: .; CDR3aa: CASSLIPGQAYEQYF; CDR3nt: TGCGCCAGCAGCTTGATCCCGGGACAAGCTTACGAGCAGTACTTC
v_gene: TRBV4-3; abundance: few; j_gene: TRBJ2-7; d_gene: TRBD1; CDR3aa: CASSQDNSGTGGSYEQYF; CDR3nt: TGCGCCAGCAGCCAAGATAATTCCGGGACAGGGGGCTCCTACGAGCAGTACTTC
v_gene: TRBV2; abundance: .; j_gene: TRBJ2-3; d_gene: .; CDR3aa: CASAFGGETDTQYF; CDR3nt: TGTGCCAGCGCCTTCGGGGGCGAGACAGATACGCAGTATTTT
v_gene: TRBV28; abundance: .; j_gene: TRBJ2-3; d_gene: .; CDR3aa: CASSLQRASPDTQYF; CDR3nt: TGTGCCAGCAGTTTGCAGCGGGCCTCCCCAGATACGCAGTATTTT
v_gene: TRBV30; abundance: .; j_gene: TRBJ2-3; d_gene: TRBD2; CDR3aa: CAWTGGNGDTQYF; CDR3nt: TGTGCCTGGACGGGGGGGAATGGAGATACGCAGTATTTT
v_gene: TRBV12-3/TRBV12-4; abundance: many; j_gene: TRBJ2-1; d_gene: TRBD1; CDR3aa: CASSLDRGRPSSYNEQFF; CDR3nt: TGTGCCAGCAGTTTAGACAGGGGCCGACCGAGCTCCTACAATGAGCAGTTCTTC
v_gene: TRBV27; abundance: few; j_gene: TRBJ2-3; d_gene: .; CDR3aa: CASSLSGAADTQYF; CDR3nt: TGTGCCAGCAGTTTATCGGGGGCGGCAGATACGCAGTATTTT
v_gene: TRBV4-2; abundance: .; j_gene: TRBJ1-1; d_gene: .; CDR3aa: CASSPAITGSGTTEAFF; CDR3nt: TGTGCCAGCAGCCCCGCTATTACAGGGTCGGGAACCACTGAAGCTTTCTTT
v_gene: TRBV11-3; abundance: many; j_gene: TRBJ2-7; d_gene: .; CDR3aa: CASSLARGNYEQYF; CDR3nt: TGTGCCAGCAGCTTAGCCAGGGGAAATTACGAGCAGTACTTC
v_gene: TRBV20-1; abundance: few; j_gene: TRBJ2-7; d_gene: TRBD2; CDR3aa: CSARTGGQGRIQYF; CDR3nt: TGCAGTGCTAGAACGGGGGGTCAAGGGAGGATCCAGTACTTC
v_gene: TRBV7-9; abundance: .; j_gene: TRBJ1-6; d_gene: TRBD1; CDR3aa: CASSLGQGVNSPLHF; CDR3nt: TGTGCCAGCAGCTTAGGTCAGGGGGTAAATTCACCCCTCCACTTT
v_gene: TRBV10-3; abundance: few; j_gene: TRBJ2-3; d_gene: .; CDR3aa: CATRPGGTPTGADTQYF; CDR3nt: TGTGCCACACGCCCTGGGGGGACACCGACCGGGGCAGATACGCAGTATTTT
v_gene: TRBV20-1; abundance: few; j_gene: TRBJ2-5; d_gene: .; CDR3aa: CSAPKTQALQTQYF; CDR3nt: TGCAGTGCCCCCAAGACCCAAGCTCTCCAGACCCAGTACTTC
v_gene: TRBV28; abundance: .; j_gene: TRBJ2-3; d_gene: TRBD2; CDR3aa: CASSLLGLAGHDAQYF; CDR3nt: TGTGCCAGCAGTTTATTAGGACTAGCGGGGCACGATGCGCAGTATTTT
v_gene: TRBV6-2/TRBV6-3; abundance: .; j_gene: TRBJ2-5; d_gene: TRBD2; CDR3aa: CASSSLRLAEETQYF; CDR3nt: TGTGCCAGCAGTTCCCTCCGACTAGCAGAAGAGACCCAGTACTTC
v_gene: TRBV29-1; abundance: once; j_gene: TRBJ1-2; d_gene: .; CDR3aa: CSVEDAGLYGYTF; CDR3nt: TGCAGCGTTGAAGACGCAGGGCTCTATGGCTACACCTTC
v_gene: TRBV6-5; abundance: .; j_gene: TRBJ2-5; d_gene: .; CDR3aa: CASSLHSKQYF; CDR3nt: TGTGCCAGCAGTTTACACAGCAAGCAGTACTTC
v_gene: TRBV6-2/TRBV6-3; abundance: few; j_gene: TRBJ2-7; d_gene: TRBD1; CDR3aa: CASSDPGQVSYEQYF; CDR3nt: TGTGCCAGCAGTGACCCCGGACAGGTCTCCTACGAGCAGTACTTC
v_gene: TRBV6-6; abundance: .; j_gene: TRBJ2-4; d_gene: TRBD1; CDR3aa: CASSPSDRGQNIQYF; CDR3nt: TGTGCCAGCAGCCCAAGCGACAGGGGCCAAAACATTCAGTACTTC
v_gene: TRBV18; abundance: .; j_gene: TRBJ2-3; d_gene: .; CDR3aa: CASSRKTSTDTQYF; CDR3nt: TGTGCCAGCTCACGAAAAACTAGCACAGATACGCAGTATTTT
v_gene: TRBV27; abundance: .; j_gene: TRBJ1-5; d_gene: .; CDR3aa: CASSLYEGNQPQHF; CDR3nt: TGTGCCAGCAGTTTATATGAGGGGAATCAGCCCCAGCATTTT
v_gene: TRBV3-1; abundance: .; j_gene: TRBJ2-5; d_gene: .; CDR3aa: CASSQVSSGEQYF; CDR3nt: TGTGCCAGCAGCCAAGTGTCGTCAGGGGAGCAGTACTTC
v_gene: TRBV4-3; abundance: few; j_gene: TRBJ2-5; d_gene: .; CDR3aa: CASSQDSVGNQETQYF; CDR3nt: TGCGCCAGCAGCCAAGATAGTGTCGGAAACCAAGAGACCCAGTACTTC
v_gene: TRBV5-1; abundance: .; j_gene: TRBJ1-1; d_gene: TRBD1; CDR3aa: CASSGVDRGGTEAFF; CDR3nt: TGCGCCAGCAGCGGTGTTGACAGGGGAGGCACTGAAGCTTTCTTT